Listed here are 7 T cell receptor beta chains from one sample, sequenced in a study of blood T cell repertoires in COVID-19 (dated by TCRdb to 2020 to 2022). The library relied on the immunoSEQ multiplex PCR assay. As stored in TCRdb, this immuneACCESS dataset retains in-frame rearrangements with V and J assigned. A fraction of the clones does not appear; measured against another copy, unresolved V genes explain less than half of the discrepancy, and the remainder lacks a known reason. Within this sample are about 150,000 clones, with roughly 78% of them counted one time only. Over 5% of the sample lies in the top ten. What was sequenced was PBMCs or T cells enriched from blood (not recorded which). These receptors were obtained from a woman aged 45-59 years who had recovered from COVID-19.

The J gene is TRBJ1-4, the V gene TRBV29-1; no clear D gene. The V and J ends lost 5 bases and 3 bases respectively, with 10 bases between them. This CDR3 region has 13 residues. The germline CDR1 and CDR2 sequences are SQVTM and ANQGSEA. CDR3 DNA: TGCAGCGTTCGGGAGGGTCCTAATGAAAAACTGTTTTTT. This gives the protein CSVREGPNEKLFF.

This clone was seen once. This rearrangement joins TRBV4-1 to TRBJ1-1; maybe TRBD1 (5 bases). The CDR3 spans 15 residues. Per the germline V gene, CDR1 is MGHRA and CDR2 is YSYEKL. V was pared by 6 bases and J by 0 bases, with 14 bases between. The CDR3 sequence: CASRTTGLLNTEAFF. As DNA, the CDR3 is TGCGCCAGCAGGACGACGGGACTCCTGAACACTGAAGCTTTCTTT.

This clone was observed a single time. The chain combines TRBV28 with TRBJ1-1, with 9 nucleotides matching TRBD1. V lost 10 bases and J lost 6; bases outside the gene matches: 15. The CDR3 covers 15 residues. Per the germline V gene, CDR1 is MDHEN and CDR2 is SYDVKM. CDR3 nucleotide sequence: TGTGCCACCCAGGACAGGGGCGAAACGGGGGCTGAAGCTTTCTTT. Translated: CATQDRGETGAEAFF. The whole variable domain, filled in from reference TRBV28 and TRBJ1-1, reads DVKVTQSSRYLVKRTGEKVFLECVQDMDHENMFWYRQDPGLGLRLIYFSYDVKMKEKGDIPEGYSVSREKKERFSLILESASTNQTSMYLCATQDRGETGAEAFFGQGTRLTVV.

The chain links TRBV3-1 (or the pseudogene TRBV3-2) to TRBJ1-1; D is undetermined. Germline V gene data show CDR1 as LGHDT and CDR2 as YNNKEL (reference sequence). Trimming shortened V by 1 base and J by 0 bases, and 9 bases separated the two germline ends. CDR3 length: 15 residues. As DNA, the CDR3 is TGTGCCAGCAGCCAAGGCAGACAAATGAACACTGAAGCTTTCTTT. This encodes CASSQGRQMNTEAFF.

The rearrangement joins TRBV6-5 to TRBJ2-1; TRBD1 might be the D (6 bases). The CDR3 spans 14 residues. V lost 6 bases and J lost 6, with 15 bases in between. Germline V gives CDR1 MNHEY, CDR2 SVGAGI. Here the CDR3 DNA reads TGTGCCAGCAGGTCAGGGGACGCCTCCAATGAGCAGTTCTTC. The encoded protein is CASRSGDASNEQFF.

The V and J genes are TRBV6-6 and TRBJ1-5; 8 positions agree with TRBD1. The CDR3 runs to 14 residues. CDR1 and CDR2 (germline): MNHNY, SVGAGI (reference sequence). The ends lost 7 bases at V and 5 bases at J; junction bases unmatched: 7. CDR3 sequence reads: CASNGQGFHQPQHF. The CDR3 DNA reads TGTGCCAGCAACGGACAGGGTTTTCATCAGCCCCAGCATTTT.

V is TRBV5-1 and J is TRBJ1-4; D remains ambiguous. In germline, CDR1 is SGHRS, CDR2 YFSETQ. V was clipped by 0 bases and J by 7 bases, with 13 bases between them. CDR3 size: 15 residues. CDR3 sequence: CASSLADRRPEKLFF. CDR3 in DNA: TGCGCCAGCAGCTTGGCGGATAGGAGACCTGAAAAACTGTTTTTT.